The subject of this entry is one T cell receptor (beta chain). The entry originates in a study of blood T cell repertoires in COVID-19. Using immunoSEQ multiplex PCR, the repertoire was profiled, and TCRdb retains in-frame clones only, with some absent. The repertoire includes hundreds of thousands of clones, around four fifths of them detected once, and 9.5% to 15% sits in the top ten. This receptor was obtained from a woman aged 60-70 years with active or convalescent COVID-19. Sequencing was performed on peripheral blood.

CDR3 sequence reads: CASSQDQETQYF. The CDR3 DNA follows: TGCGCCAGCAGTCAGGATCAAGAGACCCAGTACTTC. This chain uses TRBV5-1 with TRBJ2-5; D is undetermined. From germline, CDR1 is SGHRS and CDR2 YFSETQ. The V gene lost 5 bases and the J gene lost 2 bases, with 7 bases spanning the gap. The CDR3 runs to 12 residues.